Detailed here is one T cell receptor (beta chain). What antigen it recognizes has not been identified. No base quality values were provided; no much bigger clone lies one nucleotide off. This sample is part of a study of shared clonotypes between healthy human individuals (TCRdb year 2020). Some background on the complete study: The cohort comprised a couple of women and a few men aged 18 to 49 years. Per donor, three plates each were used for CD4 naive and CD4 memory, two for CD8 naive, and one for CD8 memory. Blood TCR repertoires of roughly 5 healthy adults were deeply sequenced to estimate repertoire size and the extent of clonotype sharing between individuals. To increase sequencing depth and limit assay-specific biases, TCR repertoire library preparation and sequencing were carried out by different laboratories using diverse techniques. Leukapheresis yielded between about 0.94 and 9 billion PBMCs per donor. Findings and caveats that apply to the study as a whole: About 5% of naive CD4, 3.5% of naive CD8, approximately 2% of memory CD4, and around 0.4% of memory CD8 clonotypes were shared across several donors. Naive subsets generally had larger estimated clonotype richness than memory subsets did. Based on pairwise subsampling, the degree of clonotype sharing among donors was expected to be affected by sequencing depth. Compared with non-shared clonotypes, the clonotypes found in all four sorted-subset donors had higher generation probabilities. Only blood was sampled, and tissue TCR repertoires likely differ from those in blood. Because the study included only a small number of donors, the genetic and exposure-history diversity represented was limited. Rarefaction of sorted-subset datasets indicated incomplete sequencing despite the large sequencing depth.

For the CD8 naive samples, CD45RO-negative cells were positively selected for CCR7, yielding a CD45RA+CCR7+ population from which TemRA cells were excluded. The donors were healthy, HIV-negative adults with no recently reported acute infections or vaccinations. Every donor was a Caucasian adult living in Nashville, Tennessee, USA. Blood was obtained by leukapheresis, after which PBMCs were separated by Ficoll-Histopaque density gradient centrifugation and cryopreserved in liquid nitrogen vapor phase. Analytical flow cytometry was used to check the purity and quantity of every magnetically sorted T cell population. Each sorted fraction had its genomic DNA isolated and then quantified by UV absorbance on a Nanodrop 2000c. Using the deep immunoSEQ assay, TCR CDR3 regions were amplified from genomic DNA by multiplex PCR. Extracted genomic DNA from each cell subset was distributed evenly across all wells of several immunoSEQ 96-well plates, and each plate was treated as a replicate. For sorted subsets, each replicate PCR was loaded with about 0.2 ug genomic DNA, equivalent to 30,000 to 35,000 T cell genomes. The purified libraries were quantified using a Qubit 3.0 fluorometer, sized with a Bioanalyzer 2100, and then quantified again using the KAPA Library Quantification kit. A separate single-read 150-cycle Illumina NextSeq 550 flow cell was used to sequence each immunoSEQ 96-well plate. In the original analysis: Because the immunoSEQ output included only junctional sequences and no quality scores, the filtering could not be the same as the filtering used for full-length reads. To assign V/J genes and CDR3, sequences were annotated against IMGT germline references using PyIR, a Python wrapper for IgBLAST v1.9. Reads were removed for weak V/J assignments (E-value above 1e-6), missing CDR3, stop codons, out-of-frame junctions, or ambiguous translated residues. V3J clonotypes were defined as sequences sharing an identical inferred V gene, J gene, and CDR3 amino acid sequence. Percentage overlap between repertoires was calculated by dividing the number of shared unique clonotypes by the size of the smaller repertoire. Richness of each repertoire was evaluated using RTK rarefaction, the Chao1 estimator, and Recon v2.1 estimates of unobserved clonotypes. For all TCRbeta clonotypes obtained by the gDNA method from a few donors, generation probabilities were computed with OLGA. This immuneACCESS table, as held by TCRdb, lists in-frame sequences with V and J called but not all clones. Of the missing ones, under half trace to an unresolved V gene in checked studies; the others have no known cause. That table supplies the V and J calls and clone size; D and trimming were determined from the DNA. This sample comprises around 2,000,000 clones, 85% to 95% of them detected only once. The leading ten clones occupy more than 1.5% of the sample.

V and J lose 1 base and 0 bases, and a span of 13 bases separates them. The CDR3 holds 16 amino acids from the cysteine to the phenylalanine. CDR3 DNA is the only sequence kept; it has 48 bases, read in frame from the first base. CDR1 LNHDA and CDR2 SQIVND are derived from the germline V gene (reference sequence). In this chain, TRBV19 is recombined with TRBJ2-7; the D segment is perhaps TRBD1 or TRBD2, each sharing 5 matched bases. The sequence came from a man younger than 35 in good health. Some clones in this sample may be carry-over from other donors' samples. What was sequenced was naive CD8+ T cells from PBMCs. The cell subset or site label here, explained by the study, means: CD45RA+CCR7+. The CDR3 region has the sequence CASSIVVQGPSYEQYF. The DNA sequence is TGTGCCAGTAGTATAGTGGTCCAGGGACCCTCCTACGAGCAGTACTTC.